This passage covers 16 T cell receptor beta chains from one sample sequenced in a study of blood T cell repertoires in COVID-19. The data were produced by immunoSEQ multiplex PCR, yet TCRdb's version contains in-frame clones alone and is incomplete. This sample has approximately 34,000 clones; approximately 81% occur once, and the top ten carry just over 3%. The sequenced sample was peripheral blood. All receptors derive from a man aged 70-80 years with COVID-19, enrolled during active disease.

V usage is TRBV6-2 or TRBV6-3 and J usage is TRBJ1-5, with D possibly matching TRBD1 (5 bases). V shed 4 bases and J shed 7 bases, with 14 bases lying between them. Germline loops: CDR1 MNHEY, CDR2 SVGEGT. The length of the CDR3 is 14 residues. CDR3 residues: CASSSRATKQPQHF. For the CDR3, the DNA is TGTGCCAGCAGTTCCAGGGCCACCAAACAGCCCCAGCATTTT.

DNA of the CDR3: TGCGCCAGCAGCTTGTCAGGGGACACTGAAGCTTTCTTT. The encoded protein is CASSLSGDTEAFF. The J gene is TRBJ1-1, the V gene TRBV5-1; possibly TRBD1 for D (6 bases). The CDR3 runs 13 residues. In germline, CDR1 is SGHRS, CDR2 YFSETQ. V was trimmed by 1 base and J by 3 bases, leaving 7 bases between them. Together with reference TRBV5-1 and TRBJ1-1, the CDR3 gives the full variable domain: KAGVTQTPRYLIKTRGQQVTLSCSPISGHRSVSWYQQTPGQGLQFLFEYFSETQRNKGNFPGRFSGRQFSNSRSEMNVSTLELGDSALYLCASSLSGDTEAFFGQGTRLTVV.

The V gene is TRBV7-2, the J gene TRBJ1-4; D not resolved. The CDR3 is 14 residues long. V lost 5 bases to trimming and J lost 8 bases, with 15 bases between them. Germline assignment: CDR1 SGHTA and CDR2 FQGNSA. CDR3 DNA sequence: TGTGCCAGCAGCGGACGGGTGGGGAGCGAAAAACTGTTTTTT. Its translation is CASSGRVGSEKLFF.

This clone has just a few counts. This chain uses TRBV11-2 with TRBJ1-3; the match to TRBD1 covers 7 bases. The CDR3 contains 17 residues. Trimming removed 0 bases from V and 0 bases from J; junction bases left unmatched: 5. Looked up from germline, CDR1 is SGHAT and CDR2 is FQNNGV. CDR3 bases: TGTGCCAGCAGCTTAGATCGGAGGGGGCTCTCTGGAAACACCATATATTTT. Protein: CASSLDRRGLSGNTIYF.

The chain carries TRBV28 and TRBJ1-1; possibly TRBD1 for D (6 bases). Deletions cut 3 bases from V and 7 bases from J, with 24 bases between. CDR3 size: 17 residues. CDR1 and CDR2 from the germline V gene are MDHEN and SYDVKM. This chain's CDR3 is CASSFRGFTEIRREAFF. CDR3 sequence (DNA): TGTGCCAGCAGTTTCAGGGGATTTACCGAAATTCGCCGTGAAGCTTTCTTT.

This chain links TRBV28 with TRBJ2-1; TRBD1 agrees at 7 bases. Germline V gene data show CDR1 as MDHEN and CDR2 as SYDVKM. This CDR3 has 15 amino acids. J gave up 5 bases and V 3 bases, and 7 bases lay outside the gene matches. CDR3 protein: CASSFSGGADNEQFF. The CDR3 DNA follows: TGTGCCAGCAGTTTCTCAGGGGGAGCGGACAATGAGCAGTTCTTC. The complete variable domain, with remaining parts taken from reference TRBV28 and TRBJ2-1, reads DVKVTQSSRYLVKRTGEKVFLECVQDMDHENMFWYRQDPGLGLRLIYFSYDVKMKEKGDIPEGYSVSREKKERFSLILESASTNQTSMYLCASSFSGGADNEQFFGPGTRLTVL.

J is TRBJ2-1 and V is TRBV10-1; 11 bases are shared with TRBD2. The V and J ends lost 2 bases and 0 bases, in that order; junction bases with no gene match: 6. In germline, CDR1 is WNHNN, CDR2 SYGVQD (reference sequence). The CDR3 consists of 18 residues. The CDR3: CASSETSGGLHSYNEQFF. CDR3 nucleotide sequence: TGCGCCAGCAGTGAGACTAGCGGGGGTTTGCACTCCTACAATGAGCAGTTCTTC.

This clone was seen a single time. This chain joins TRBV11-2 and TRBJ2-3, with D possibly being TRBD2 (6 bases). This CDR3 contains 15 residues. Trimming left V 6 bases short and J 5 bases short, with 18 bases between. The germline CDR1 and CDR2 sequences are SGHAT and FQNNGV. CDR3 in amino acids: CASRLGGTPGDTQYF. CDR3 nucleotides: TGTGCCAGCAGGTTGGGCGGGACGCCCGGAGATACGCAGTATTTT.

This chain joins TRBV3-1 (or the pseudogene TRBV3-2) and TRBJ2-7; 10 bases agree with TRBD2. Germline CDR1 and CDR2: LGHDT and YNNKEL (reference sequence). The V gene end was trimmed by 2 bases and the J gene end by 2 bases; junction bases not matched to a gene: 3. The CDR3 has 15 amino acids. CDR3 in DNA: TGTGCCAGCAGCCAAACTAGCGGGATCACCTACGAGCAGTACTTC. Its protein product is CASSQTSGITYEQYF.

CDR3 amino acids: CSVATGTGNTGELFF. The DNA for the CDR3 is TGCAGCGTTGCAACCGGGACAGGAAACACCGGGGAGCTGTTTTTT. The gene calls are TRBV29-1 and TRBJ2-2, with 8 positions matching TRBD1. V lost 4 bases and J lost 2; bases outside the gene matches: 6. The germline V gene has CDR1 SQVTM and CDR2 ANQGSEA. This CDR3 is 15 amino acids long.

The chain links TRBV4-2 to TRBJ2-1, with a possible D match to TRBD2 (5 bases). The CDR3 contains 14 residues. The germline V gene encodes CDR1 LGHNA and CDR2 YNFKEQ. The V end was cut by 2 bases, the J end by 7 bases, with 12 bases between. The CDR3 is CASSQNTRSNEQFF. CDR3 nucleotides: TGTGCCAGCAGCCAAAACACTAGAAGTAATGAGCAGTTCTTC.

This clone was seen more than once but under ten times. This chain links TRBV9 with TRBJ1-2; 10 bases agree with TRBD1. The V gene end was trimmed by 0 bases and the J gene end by 3 bases; junction bases not matched to a gene: 11. The CDR3 totals 18 residues. CDR1 and CDR2 (germline): SGDLS, YYNGEE. The CDR3 nucleotides read TGTGCCAGCAGCGTAGGGTTTGAGACAGGGGGCGCGCACTATGGCTACACCTTC. Translated: CASSVGFETGGAHYGYTF.

A few counts support this clone. The chain carries TRBV7-3 and TRBJ1-1; maybe TRBD1 (6 bases). V was cut by 2 bases and J by 7 bases, with 8 bases left in between. The V gene's germline CDR1 is SGHTA and CDR2 FQGTGA. This CDR3 spans 12 amino acids. CDR3 in DNA: TGTGCCAGCAGCTTACTGGGACATGAAGCTTTCTTT. Translating gives CASSLLGHEAFF. Based on the CDR3 plus reference TRBV7-3 and TRBJ1-1, the full variable domain is GAGVSQTPSNKVTEKGKYVELRCDPISGHTALYWYRQSLGQGPEFLIYFQGTGAADDSGLPNDRFFAVRPEGSVSTLKIQRTERGDSAVYLCASSLLGHEAFFGQGTRLTVV.

The rearrangement joins TRBV5-1 to TRBJ1-1; D gene uncertain. In germline, CDR1 is SGHRS, CDR2 YFSETQ. V was clipped by 3 bases and J by 4 bases, with 10 bases between them. This CDR3 comprises 13 residues. The CDR3 is CASSSFRGTEAFF. As DNA, the CDR3 is TGCGCCAGCAGCTCGTTTCGGGGCACTGAAGCTTTCTTT.

The genes are TRBV2 and TRBJ2-3, with 9 positions matching TRBD2. The CDR3 contains 17 residues. The junction had 6 bases not matched to a gene; V was cut back by 1 base and J by 1 base. CDR1 is SNHLY and CDR2 is FYNNEI in the germline V gene. CDR3 DNA sequence: TGTGCCAGCAGTGAAGAGGAGGGCGGGAGGGGCACAGATACGCAGTATTTT. It specifies CASSEEEGGRGTDTQYF.

The chain couples TRBV3-1 (or the pseudogene TRBV3-2) to TRBJ2-2; 10 nucleotides agree with TRBD1. The germline CDR1 and CDR2 sequences are LGHDT and YNNKEL (reference sequence). V was pared by 6 bases and J by 6 bases, with 10 bases of the junction left unmatched. The CDR3 runs to 16 residues. Here the CDR3 reads CASSQWGQGRSGELFF. CDR3 nucleotide sequence: TGTGCCAGCAGTCAGTGGGGACAGGGGAGGTCCGGGGAGCTGTTTTTT.